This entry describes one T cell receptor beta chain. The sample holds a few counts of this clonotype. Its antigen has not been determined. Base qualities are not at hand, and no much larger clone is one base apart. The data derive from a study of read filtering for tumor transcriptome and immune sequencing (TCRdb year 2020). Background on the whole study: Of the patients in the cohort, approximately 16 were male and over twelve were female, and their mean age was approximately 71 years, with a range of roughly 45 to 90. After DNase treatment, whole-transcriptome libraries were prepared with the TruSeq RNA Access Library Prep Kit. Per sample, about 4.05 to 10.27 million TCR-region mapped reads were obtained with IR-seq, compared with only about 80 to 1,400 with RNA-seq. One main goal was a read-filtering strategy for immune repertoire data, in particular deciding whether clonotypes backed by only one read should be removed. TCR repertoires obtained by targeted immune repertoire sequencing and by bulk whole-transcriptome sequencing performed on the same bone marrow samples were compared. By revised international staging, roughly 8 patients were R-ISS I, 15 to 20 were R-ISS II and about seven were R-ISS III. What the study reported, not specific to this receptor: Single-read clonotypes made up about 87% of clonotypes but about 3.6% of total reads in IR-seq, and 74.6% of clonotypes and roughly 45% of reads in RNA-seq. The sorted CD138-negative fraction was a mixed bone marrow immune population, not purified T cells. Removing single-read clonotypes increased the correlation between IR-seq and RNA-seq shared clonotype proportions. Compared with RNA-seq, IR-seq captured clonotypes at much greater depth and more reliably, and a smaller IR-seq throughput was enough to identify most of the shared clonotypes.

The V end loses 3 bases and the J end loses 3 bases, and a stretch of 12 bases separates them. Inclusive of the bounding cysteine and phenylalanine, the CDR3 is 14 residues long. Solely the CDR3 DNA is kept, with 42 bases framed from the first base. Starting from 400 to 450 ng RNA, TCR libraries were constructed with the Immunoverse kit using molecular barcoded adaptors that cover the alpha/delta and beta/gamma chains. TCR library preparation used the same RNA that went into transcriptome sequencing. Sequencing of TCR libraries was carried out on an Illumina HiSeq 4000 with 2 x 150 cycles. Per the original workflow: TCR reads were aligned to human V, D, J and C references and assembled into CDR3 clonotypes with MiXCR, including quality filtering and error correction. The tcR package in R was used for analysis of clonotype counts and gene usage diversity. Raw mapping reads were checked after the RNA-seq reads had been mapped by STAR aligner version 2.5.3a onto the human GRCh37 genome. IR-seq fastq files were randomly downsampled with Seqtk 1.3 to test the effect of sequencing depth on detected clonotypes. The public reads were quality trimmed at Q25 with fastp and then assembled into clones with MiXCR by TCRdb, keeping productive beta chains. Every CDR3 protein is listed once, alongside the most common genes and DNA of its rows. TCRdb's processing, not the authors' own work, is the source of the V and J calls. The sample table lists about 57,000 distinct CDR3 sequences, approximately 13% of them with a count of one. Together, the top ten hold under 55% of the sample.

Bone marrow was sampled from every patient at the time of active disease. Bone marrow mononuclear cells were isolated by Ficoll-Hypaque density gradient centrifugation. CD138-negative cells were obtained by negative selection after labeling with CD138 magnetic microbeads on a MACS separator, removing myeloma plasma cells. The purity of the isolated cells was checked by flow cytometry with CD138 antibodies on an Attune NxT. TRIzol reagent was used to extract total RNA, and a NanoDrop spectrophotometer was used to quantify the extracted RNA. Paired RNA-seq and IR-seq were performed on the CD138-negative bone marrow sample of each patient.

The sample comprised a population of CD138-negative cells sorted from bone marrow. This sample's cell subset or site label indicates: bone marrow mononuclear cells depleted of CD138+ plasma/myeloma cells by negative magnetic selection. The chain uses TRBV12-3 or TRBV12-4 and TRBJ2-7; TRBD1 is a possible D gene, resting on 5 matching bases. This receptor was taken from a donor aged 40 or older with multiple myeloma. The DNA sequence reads TGTGCCAGCAGTTTTCGTAGGGGCGGCTACGAGCAGTACTTC. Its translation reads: CASSFRRGGYEQYF.